Here is one T cell receptor (beta chain) with its context. Its matching antigen is unknown. The data were obtained in a study of CD8 T cells in Susac syndrome. Random hexamers were used to reverse transcribe about 0.45 to 1 ug of RNA. Amplification of TCR beta CDR3 used immunoSEQ multiplex PCR across 54 Vbeta and 13 Jbeta. A single record per CDR3 protein comes from TCRdb applying MiXCR to the immunoSEQ multiplex PCR reads. The data show about 140,000 distinct CDR3 sequences, 95% seen once. Study-wide results and limits: The number of individuals included in the study's TCR sequencing and HLA analysis was acknowledged as relatively small.

V was shortened by 3 bases and J by 1 base, with 15 bases between the two germline ends. This CDR3 has 15 amino acids. Per the germline V gene, CDR1 is GTSNPN and CDR2 is SVGIG (reference sequence). This TCR was recovered from a human donor with Susac syndrome. The rearrangement joins TRBV30 to TRBJ1-1; no firm D call. Sequencing used CD4+ T cells from PBMCs. CDR3 residues: CAWRKLGSSNTEAFF. In DNA, the CDR3 is TGTGCCTGGAGGAAGTTGGGCAGTTCGAACACTGAAGCTTTCTTT. Looking up the rest from reference TRBV30 and TRBJ1-1 gives the full variable domain: SQTIHQWPATLVQPVGSPLSLECTVEGTSNPNLYWYRQAAGRGLQLLFYSVGIGQISSEVPQNLSASRPQDRQFILSSKKLLLSDSGFYLCAWRKLGSSNTEAFFGQGTRLTVV.